This is a list of T cell receptor beta chains from one sample in a study of blood T cell repertoires in COVID-19. Clones were read by immunoSEQ multiplex PCR, and TCRdb kept only the in-frame ones, dropping some. The sample includes roughly 41,000 clones, more than 75% of them seen just once. The sequencing sample was made of peripheral blood. Every receptor here comes from a human donor in a cohort sampled during active COVID-19. Both conserved end residues are part of each CDR3. D genes are given only for firm matches. Some rows mark clone size as missing; the rest say once, few, many or name a class of expanded clone.

-	TRBV19	TRBJ2-7	TRBD2	CASSIGTSVHPDYEQYF	TGTGCCAGTAGTATCGGAACTAGCGTACACCCCGACTACGAGCAGTACTTC
-	TRBV12-3/TRBV12-4	TRBJ2-7	-	CASSIRDYEQYF	TGTGCCAGCAGTATCCGGGACTACGAGCAGTACTTC
-	TRBV9	TRBJ2-1	TRBD1	CASSVWTGDNEQFF	TGTGCCAGCAGCGTTTGGACAGGAGACAATGAGCAGTTCTTC
-	TRBV7-8	TRBJ2-7	TRBD2	CASTLAGGYEQYF	TGTGCCAGCACATTAGCGGGAGGCTACGAGCAGTACTTC
few	TRBV2	TRBJ1-6	TRBD1	CASSGDRGHSPLHF	TGTGCCAGCAGTGGGGACAGGGGGCATTCACCCCTCCACTTT
-	TRBV7-2	TRBJ1-5	-	CASSFGGRGKPQHF	TGTGCCAGCAGCTTCGGGGGACGGGGGAAGCCCCAGCATTTT
few	TRBV4-1	TRBJ2-2	TRBD2	CASSQSRLAGGNFVGELFF	TGCGCCAGCAGCCAGTCGAGACTAGCGGGAGGGAACTTCGTTGGGGAGCTGTTTTTT
-	TRBV6-5	TRBJ1-1	TRBD1	CASSYSGTANTEAFF	TGTGCCAGCAGTTACTCCGGGACAGCGAACACTGAAGCTTTCTTT
-	TRBV11-1	TRBJ2-3	-	CASSAGTGGTQYF	TGTGCCAGCAGCGCCGGGACCGGGGGTACGCAGTATTTT
-	TRBV24-1	TRBJ1-2	TRBD1	CATSDSDRGHGYTF	TGTGCCACCAGTGATTCGGACAGGGGGCACGGCTACACCTTC
once	TRBV5-8	TRBJ2-2	TRBD1	CASSPRGQGRNTGELFF	TGTGCCAGCAGCCCCAGGGGACAGGGGCGTAACACCGGGGAGCTGTTTTTT
-	TRBV18	TRBJ2-3	-	CASSPRGLQDTQYF	TGTGCCAGCTCACCAAGGGGCCTTCAAGATACGCAGTATTTT
-	TRBV9	TRBJ2-1	TRBD2	CASSVDPSGLDEQFF	TGTGCCAGCAGCGTAGATCCTAGCGGACTTGATGAGCAGTTCTTC
-	TRBV27	TRBJ1-5	-	CASSLSAPSNQPQHF	TGTGCCAGCAGTTTATCGGCACCTAGCAATCAGCCCCAGCATTTT
-	TRBV28	TRBJ2-7	TRBD1	CASKGISRDSFYEQYF	TGTGCCAGCAAGGGGATAAGCCGGGACAGCTTCTACGAGCAGTACTTC
-	TRBV27	TRBJ2-1	-	CASKGRLEQFF	TGTGCCAGCAAAGGCCGACTAGAGCAGTTCTTC
few	TRBV7-3	TRBJ2-2	TRBD2	CASSLSLAGGELFF	TGTGCCAGCAGCTTAAGTCTAGCGGGCGGGGAGCTGTTTTTT
-	TRBV27	TRBJ2-6	-	CASSWSSTTGANVLTF	TGTGCCAGCAGTTGGAGTAGTACCACTGGGGCCAACGTCCTGACTTTC
-	TRBV19	TRBJ1-2	-	CASSPTRGYGYTF	TGTGCCAGTAGCCCCACCCGAGGCTATGGCTACACCTTC
-	TRBV5-4	TRBJ2-1	-	CASSLPGTQRNEQFF	TGTGCCAGCAGCTTGCCCGGGACTCAACGAAATGAGCAGTTCTTC
-	TRBV20-1	TRBJ2-7	TRBD2	CSAGGTSGLAFGYEQYF	TGCAGTGCTGGTGGGACTAGCGGACTCGCATTTGGGTACGAGCAGTACTTC
-	TRBV16	TRBJ1-2	-	CASSQLQGRGYGYTF	TGTGCCAGCAGCCAATTACAAGGCAGGGGCTATGGCTACACCTTC
-	TRBV5-6	TRBJ2-3	TRBD2	CASSLGWGGNGADTQYF	TGTGCCAGCAGCTTGGGCTGGGGGGGGAACGGGGCAGATACGCAGTATTTT